The present T cell receptor beta chain was sequenced within a study of blood T cell repertoires in COVID-19. Study-wide context: The United States, Italy and Spain provided the acute and convalescent COVID-19 samples. T cells, B-cell-depleted T cells, or PBMCs supplied cDNA or gDNA.

The CDR3 is 15 residues long. V shed 0 bases and J shed 6 bases, with 13 bases lying between them. The germline gives CDR1 MNHEY, CDR2 SVGEGT. In the authors' workflow: Reference gene primer amplification gave nucleated cell count estimates. TCRdb's copy holds only in-frame clones and misses some; the assay was immunoSEQ multiplex PCR. For V, J and clone size, that table is used; D and trimming come from the DNA. Altogether about 190,000 clones are present, 90% being singletons, with the ten largest covering less than 0.7%. The table lists this clone with a count of one. The receptor was isolated from a man aged 50 or older with acute or convalescent COVID-19. Specimen: peripheral blood. The rearrangement links TRBV6-2 or TRBV6-3 to TRBJ2-3; tentative D call: TRBD2 (5 bases). CDR3 nucleotides: TGTGCCAGCAGTTACTCGGGGAGCCCCGGGGATACGCAGTATTTT. Protein sequence: CASSYSGSPGDTQYF.